The T cell receptor (beta chain) described here comes from a study of T-cell reconstitution after alpha-beta-depleted transplantation in children. In its sample, this clonotype was seen many times. The antigen is undetermined. J lost 7 bases, V lost 4 bases, and 5 bases had no gene match. Germline V gene sequence: CDR1 MNHEY, CDR2 SMNVEV (reference sequence). This CDR3 is 14 amino acids long. During its preparation, the TCRbeta library received unique molecular identifiers. TCRdb reprocessed the PCR reads with MiXCR, giving one entry per CDR3 protein. The sample holds 480,000 or so distinct CDR3 sequences; roughly a tenth are singletons and the top ten take 2% to 2.5%. Study-level results: Where some patients showed high TCRbeta diversity at day 60, it came from recipient T cells and thymic progenitors that had survived. Roughly two months post-transplant, alpha-beta T cells reportedly originated from several hundred graft clones that had expanded. When one year had passed after transplant, most T-cell counts and diversity came from newly produced T cells.

The receptor was derived from a child aged 2 to 9 with inherited bone marrow failure, due to receive a stem cell transplant. The chain uses TRBV27 and TRBJ1-2; 11 nucleotides line up with TRBD1. The material sequenced was PBMCs, taken before TCRalphabeta/CD19-depleted stem cell transplant. The CDR3, as DNA: TGTGCCAGCAGTTGGGGGACAGGGGGAGGTGGCTACACCTTC. This codes for CASSWGTGGGGYTF.